This T cell receptor beta chain was captured in a study of CD8+ T cells in alopecia areata. Extracted RNA was reverse transcribed, and the resulting cDNA served as sequencing template. Only in-frame clones appear in the TCRdb table, and some are missing; sequencing was by immunoSEQ multiplex PCR. In the table there are 250,000 or so clones, under 80% of which are singletons. Trimming left V 7 bases short and J 2 bases short, with 11 bases between. The CDR3 has 13 amino acids. Germline lookup yields CDR1 ENHRY and CDR2 SYGVKD. The rearrangement joins TRBV10-3 to TRBJ1-1; D perhaps matches TRBD1 (5 bases). The receptor comes from a human donor with alopecia areata. The starting material was CD4+ T cells sorted from blood, obtained at week 0. CDR3 in amino acids: CAINGGDNTEAFF. In nucleotides, the CDR3 is TGTGCCATCAATGGGGGAGATAACACTGAAGCTTTCTTT.